This T cell receptor (beta chain) derives from a study of Ad26.COV2.S vaccination and SARS-CoV-2 variants. About the research overall: Ad26.COV2.S was injected intramuscularly once or twice, 56 days apart.

The V gene's germline CDR1 is SGHTA and CDR2 FQGNSA. Between the trimmed V and J ends, which lost 1 base and 6 bases, there was a span of 7 bases. CDR3 length: 12 amino acids. Repertoires were generated with immunoSEQ multiplex PCR, while TCRdb's copy carries only in-frame clones and drops some. The sample holds roughly 410,000 clones, 83% seen once. Treatment indicated: about 20 received Ad26.COV2.S at low or high dose, single or two shots; 5 received placebo; per-sample allocation not given. The samples date from day 63 after the first vaccine or placebo injection. The clonotype was recovered from a person aged 18 to 59 who received the Ad26.COV2.S COVID-19 vaccine or a placebo. The sample was peripheral blood, taken in a trial of Ad26.COV2.S vaccine versus placebo. The V gene is TRBV7-2, the J gene TRBJ2-7; D is ambiguous. The CDR3 nucleotides read TGTGCCAGCAGCTTAGTCCCTCGCGAGCAGTACTTC. Encoded protein: CASSLVPREQYF.